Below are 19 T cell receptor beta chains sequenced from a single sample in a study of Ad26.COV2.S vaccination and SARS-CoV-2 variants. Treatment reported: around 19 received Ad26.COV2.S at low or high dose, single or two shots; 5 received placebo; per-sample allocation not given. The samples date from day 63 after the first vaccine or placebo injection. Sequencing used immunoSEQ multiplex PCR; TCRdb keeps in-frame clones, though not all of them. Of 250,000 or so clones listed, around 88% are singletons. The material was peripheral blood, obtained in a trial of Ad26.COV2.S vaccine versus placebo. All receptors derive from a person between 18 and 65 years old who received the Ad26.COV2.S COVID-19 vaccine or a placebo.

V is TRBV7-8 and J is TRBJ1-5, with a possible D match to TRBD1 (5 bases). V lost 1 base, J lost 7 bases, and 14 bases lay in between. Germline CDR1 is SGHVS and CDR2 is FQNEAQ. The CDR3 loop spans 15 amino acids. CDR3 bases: TGTGCCAGCAGCTTAGGAGGTGGGGCCGGCCAGCCCCAGCATTTT. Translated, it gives CASSLGGGAGQPQHF.

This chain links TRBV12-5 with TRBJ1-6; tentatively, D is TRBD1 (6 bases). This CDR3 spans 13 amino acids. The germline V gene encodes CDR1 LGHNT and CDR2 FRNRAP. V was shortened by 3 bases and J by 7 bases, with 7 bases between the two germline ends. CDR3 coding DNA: TGTGCTAGTGGTTTAGGGGGAAATTCACCCCTCCACTTT. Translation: CASGLGGNSPLHF. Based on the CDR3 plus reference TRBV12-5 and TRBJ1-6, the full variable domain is DARVTQTPRHKVTEMGQEVTMRCQPILGHNTVFWYRQTMMQGLELLAYFRNRAPLDDSGMPKDRFSAEMPDATLATLKIQPSEPRDSAVYFCASGLGGNSPLHFGNGTRLTVT.

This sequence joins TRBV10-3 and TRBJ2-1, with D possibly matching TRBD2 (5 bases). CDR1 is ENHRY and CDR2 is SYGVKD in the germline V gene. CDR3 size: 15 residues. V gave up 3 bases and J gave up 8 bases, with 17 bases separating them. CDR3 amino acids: CAISEIGGSIDEQFF. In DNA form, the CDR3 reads TGTGCCATCAGTGAAATAGGTGGGAGTATTGATGAGCAGTTCTTC.

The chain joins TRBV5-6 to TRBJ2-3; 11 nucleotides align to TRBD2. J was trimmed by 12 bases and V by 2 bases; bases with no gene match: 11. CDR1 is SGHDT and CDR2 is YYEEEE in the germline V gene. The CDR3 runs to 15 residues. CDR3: CASSLGITSGRPQYF. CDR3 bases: TGTGCCAGCAGCTTAGGGATCACTAGCGGGAGACCACAGTATTTT. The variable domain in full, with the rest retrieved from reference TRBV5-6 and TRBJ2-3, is DAGVTQSPTHLIKTRGQQVTLRCSPKSGHDTVSWYQQALGQGPQFIFQYYEEEERQRGNFPDRFSGHQFPNYSSELNVNALLLGDSALYLCASSLGITSGRPQYFGPGTRLTVL.

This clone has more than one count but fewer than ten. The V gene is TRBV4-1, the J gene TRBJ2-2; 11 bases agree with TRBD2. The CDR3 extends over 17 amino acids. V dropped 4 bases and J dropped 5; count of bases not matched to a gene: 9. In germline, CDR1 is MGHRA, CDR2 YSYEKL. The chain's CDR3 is CASSLLAGDQWTGELFF. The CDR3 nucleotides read TGCGCCAGCAGCCTACTAGCGGGGGACCAGTGGACCGGGGAGCTGTTTTTT.

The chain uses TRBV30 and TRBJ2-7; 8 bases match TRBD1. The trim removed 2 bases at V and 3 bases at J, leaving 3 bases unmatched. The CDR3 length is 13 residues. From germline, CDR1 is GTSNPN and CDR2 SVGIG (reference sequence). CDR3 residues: CAWSPGTGYEQYV. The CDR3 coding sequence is TGTGCCTGGAGTCCCGGGACAGGCTACGAGCAGTACGTC.

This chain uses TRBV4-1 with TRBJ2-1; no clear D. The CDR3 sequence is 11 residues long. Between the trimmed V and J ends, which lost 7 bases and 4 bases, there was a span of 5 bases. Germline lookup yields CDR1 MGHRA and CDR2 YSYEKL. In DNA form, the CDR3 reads TGCGCCAGCACGGATTACAATGAGCAGTTCTTC. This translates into CASTDYNEQFF.

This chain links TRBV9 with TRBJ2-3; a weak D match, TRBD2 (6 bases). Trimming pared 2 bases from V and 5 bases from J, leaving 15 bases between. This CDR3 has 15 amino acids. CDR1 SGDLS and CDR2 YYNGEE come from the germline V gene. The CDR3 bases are TGTGCCAGCAGCGTCCAGGGAGGAGCGGGAGATACGCAGTATTTT. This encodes CASSVQGGAGDTQYF.

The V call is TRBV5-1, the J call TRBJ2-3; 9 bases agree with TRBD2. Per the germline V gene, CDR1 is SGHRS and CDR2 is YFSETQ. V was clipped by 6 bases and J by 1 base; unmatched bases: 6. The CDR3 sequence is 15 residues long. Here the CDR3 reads CASTLSGSGTDTQYF. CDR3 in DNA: TGCGCCAGCACCCTTAGCGGGAGCGGCACAGATACGCAGTATTTT.

CDR3 sequence reads: CASTTAGTGDHGYTF. The CDR3 DNA reads as TGTGCCAGCACTACGGCCGGGACAGGGGATCATGGCTACACCTTC. The chain employs TRBV7-9 and TRBJ1-2, with 10 bases aligning to TRBD1. The CDR3 has 15 amino acids. Germline lookup yields CDR1 SEHNR and CDR2 FQNEAQ (reference sequence). The ends lost 7 bases at V and 6 bases at J; junction bases unmatched: 11.

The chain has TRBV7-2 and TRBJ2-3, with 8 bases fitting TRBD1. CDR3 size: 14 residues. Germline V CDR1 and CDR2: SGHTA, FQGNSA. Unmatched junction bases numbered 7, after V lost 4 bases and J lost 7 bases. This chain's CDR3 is CASSSDRGLYTQYF. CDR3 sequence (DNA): TGTGCCAGCAGCTCTGACAGGGGACTTTATACGCAGTATTTT.

Written as DNA, the CDR3 is TGTGCCAGCAGCGCCACCGGGACAGGGGGCAATCAGCCCCAGCATTTT. This translates into CASSATGTGGNQPQHF. The chain uses TRBV9 and TRBJ1-5; 10 bases line up with TRBD1. V shed 3 bases and J 2 bases; nucleotides not matched to a gene: 5. CDR3 size: 16 residues. Germline CDR1 reads SGDLS; CDR2 reads YYNGEE.

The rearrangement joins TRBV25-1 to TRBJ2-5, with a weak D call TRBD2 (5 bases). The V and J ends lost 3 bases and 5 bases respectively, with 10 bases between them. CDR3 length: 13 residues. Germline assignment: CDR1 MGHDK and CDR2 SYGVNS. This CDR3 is CASSERVRETQYF. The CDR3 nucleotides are TGTGCCAGCAGTGAGAGGGTTCGGGAGACCCAGTACTTC.

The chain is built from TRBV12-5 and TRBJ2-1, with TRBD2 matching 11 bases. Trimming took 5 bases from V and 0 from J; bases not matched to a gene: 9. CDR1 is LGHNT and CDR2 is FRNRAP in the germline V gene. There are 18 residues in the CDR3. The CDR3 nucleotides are TGTGCTAGTGGTATCTCCGGGACTAGCGGACCCTCCTACAATGAGCAGTTCTTC. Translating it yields CASGISGTSGPSYNEQFF. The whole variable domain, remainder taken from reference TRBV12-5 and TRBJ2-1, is DARVTQTPRHKVTEMGQEVTMRCQPILGHNTVFWYRQTMMQGLELLAYFRNRAPLDDSGMPKDRFSAEMPDATLATLKIQPSEPRDSAVYFCASGISGTSGPSYNEQFFGPGTRLTVL.

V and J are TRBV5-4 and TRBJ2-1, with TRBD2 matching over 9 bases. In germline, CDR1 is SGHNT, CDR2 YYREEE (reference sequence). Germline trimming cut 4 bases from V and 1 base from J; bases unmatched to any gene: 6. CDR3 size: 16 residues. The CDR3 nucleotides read TGTGCCAGCAGCGCCCGCGGGAGGGGGTCCTACAATGAGCAGTTCTTC. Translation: CASSARGRGSYNEQFF.

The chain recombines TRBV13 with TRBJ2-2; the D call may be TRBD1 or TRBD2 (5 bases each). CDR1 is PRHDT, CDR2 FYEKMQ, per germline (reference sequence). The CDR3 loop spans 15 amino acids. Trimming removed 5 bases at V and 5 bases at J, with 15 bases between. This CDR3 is CASSPRDRATGELFF. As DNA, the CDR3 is TGTGCCAGCAGCCCCCGGGACCGGGCGACCGGGGAGCTGTTTTTT.

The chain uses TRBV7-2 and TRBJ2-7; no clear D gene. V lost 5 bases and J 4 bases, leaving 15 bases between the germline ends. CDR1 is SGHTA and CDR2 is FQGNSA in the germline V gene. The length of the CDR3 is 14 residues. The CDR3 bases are TGTGCCAGCAGCCCCAATGGGATTACTTACGAGCAGTACTTC. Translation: CASSPNGITYEQYF.

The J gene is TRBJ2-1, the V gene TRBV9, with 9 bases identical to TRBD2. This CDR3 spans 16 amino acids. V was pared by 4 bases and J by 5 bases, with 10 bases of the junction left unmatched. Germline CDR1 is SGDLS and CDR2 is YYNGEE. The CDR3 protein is CASSPRTSGSHNEQFF. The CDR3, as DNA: TGTGCCAGCAGCCCTCGAACTAGCGGGTCCCACAATGAGCAGTTCTTC.

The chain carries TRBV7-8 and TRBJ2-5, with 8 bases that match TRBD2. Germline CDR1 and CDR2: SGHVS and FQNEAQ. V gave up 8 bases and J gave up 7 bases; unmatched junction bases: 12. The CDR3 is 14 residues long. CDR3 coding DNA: TGTGCCAGCCCCGAAGGGGCGGGAGGAGGGACCCAGTACTTC. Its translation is CASPEGAGGGTQYF.